Listed here are 15 T cell receptor beta chains from one sample, sequenced in a study of T cell repertoires in aging, cancer and after chemotherapy. A mixed TRB-A/B primer pool amplified rearranged TRB by multiplex touch-down PCR. TCRdb independently ran MiXCR on the multiplex PCR reads; one entry per CDR3 protein. The sample records under 2,000 distinct CDR3 sequences, about a fifth being singletons. The template was genomic DNA from peripheral blood, not RNA. Sequencing was performed on blood. These receptors were collected from a human donor with a blood cancer.

This clonotype is categorized as medium-sized. The chain joins TRBV10-3 to TRBJ2-1; D might be TRBD2 (6 bases). V lost 0 bases to trimming and J lost 0 bases, with 9 bases between them. The CDR3 has 16 amino acids. Germline V gives CDR1 ENHRY, CDR2 SYGVKD. The CDR3 here is CAISESEGSSYNEQFF. For the CDR3, the DNA is TGTGCCATCAGTGAGTCGGAGGGCAGCTCCTACAATGAGCAGTTCTTC.

This chain uses TRBV5-1 with TRBJ2-1, with a weak D call TRBD2 (6 bases). Germline V CDR1 and CDR2: SGHRS, YFSETQ. CDR3 length equals 16 residues. Trimming pared 0 bases from V and 2 bases from J, leaving 12 bases between. Here the CDR3 DNA reads TGCGCCAGCAGCTTGGGTCCCGGGACTGCCTACAATGAGCAGTTCTTC. Its translation is CASSLGPGTAYNEQFF.

This clonotype is deemed large. The chain employs TRBV19 and TRBJ2-1; D ambiguous. The CDR3 extends over 13 amino acids. Germline-derived CDR1 and CDR2 are LNHDA and SQIVND (reference sequence). Trimming left V 5 bases short and J 9 bases short, with 14 bases between. The CDR3 coding sequence is TGTGCCAGTAGTCCCAGAGGATACGCTGAGCAGTTCTTC. Amino acids: CASSPRGYAEQFF.

By share, this clonotype counts as large. This chain connects TRBV5-5 to TRBJ2-3, with TRBD2 identical over 10 bases. Germline values: CDR1 SGHKS, CDR2 YYEKEE (reference sequence). The CDR3 has 15 amino acids. Trimming took 5 bases from V and 5 from J; bases not matched to a gene: 8. CDR3 sequence reads: CASSGLAVGVDTQYF. The CDR3 nucleotides are TGTGCCAGCAGTGGACTAGCGGTGGGAGTAGATACGCAGTATTTT.

This clonotype has more than one count but fewer than ten. The CDR3 DNA sequence: TGCAGTGCTAATGGGGCTTGGGACTTAGCCTACGAGCAGTACTTC. It specifies CSANGAWDLAYEQYF. The V call is TRBV20-1, the J call TRBJ2-7; possible D gene TRBD2, 6 bases. CDR1 is DFQATT and CDR2 is SNEGSKA in the germline V gene (reference sequence). Trimming took 4 bases from V and 2 from J, leaving 18 bases between them. The CDR3 sequence is 15 residues long.

This clonotype was observed a few times. The chain carries TRBV5-1 and TRBJ1-3, with D perhaps TRBD1 (5 bases). CDR1 and CDR2 from the germline V gene are SGHRS and YFSETQ. V was clipped by 2 bases and J by 3 bases, with 9 bases between them. The CDR3 has 14 residues. CDR3 coding DNA: TGCGCCAGCAGCTTCGGGGGGGATGGAAACACCATATATTTT. This codes for CASSFGGDGNTIYF.

This clonotype turned up a few times. The genes are TRBV7-9 and TRBJ1-1; D perhaps matches TRBD1 (5 bases). This CDR3 contains 11 residues. Trimming took 7 bases from V and 6 from J, leaving 9 bases between them. CDR1 is SEHNR and CDR2 is FQNEAQ in the germline V gene (reference sequence). CDR3 coding DNA: TGTGCCAGCAAAGAAGGGGCTGAAGCTTTCTTT. Its protein product is CASKEGAEAFF.

The chain joins TRBV4-1 to TRBJ2-3, with a possible D match to TRBD2 (7 bases). This CDR3 comprises 15 residues. Looked up from germline, CDR1 is MGHRA and CDR2 is YSYEKL. V shed 1 base and J shed 1 base, with 9 bases lying between them. CDR3 coding DNA: TGCGCCAGCAGCCAAGCGGGGGGCGGCACAGATACGCAGTATTTT. It encodes CASSQAGGGTDTQYF.

This clonotype qualifies as medium-sized. The V and J genes are TRBV5-4 and TRBJ2-4; a weak D match, TRBD1 (6 bases). The CDR3 spans 15 residues. Trimming cost V 4 bases and J 9 bases, with 20 bases left between them. Germline values: CDR1 SGHNT, CDR2 YYREEE (reference sequence). The DNA of the CDR3 is TGTGCCAGCAGCGCTCAGGGGACCCCCCAGGCCATTCAGTACTTC. Its protein is CASSAQGTPQAIQYF.

This clonotype is categorized as medium-sized. The J gene is TRBJ1-1, the V gene TRBV6-2 or TRBV6-3; TRBD1 aligns across 7 bases. CDR3 length: 15 amino acids. The trim removed 5 bases at V and 0 bases at J, leaving 6 bases unmatched. Germline assignment: CDR1 MNHEY and CDR2 SVGEGT. CDR3 sequence: CASSRPGTVNTEAFF. In nucleotides, the CDR3 is TGTGCCAGCAGTCGACCCGGGACAGTGAACACTGAAGCTTTCTTT.

By share, this clonotype ranks as medium-sized. V is TRBV6-5 and J is TRBJ1-2, with D perhaps matching TRBD1 (5 bases). Germline V gene lookup returns CDR1 MNHEY and CDR2 SVGAGI. The CDR3 consists of 14 residues. V was trimmed by 2 bases and J by 4 bases, leaving 11 bases between them. CDR3 protein: CASSYSRALYGYTF. CDR3 bases: TGTGCCAGCAGTTACAGCAGGGCCCTCTATGGCTACACCTTC.

The chain uses TRBV28 and TRBJ2-7; D ambiguous. Germline V CDR1 and CDR2: MDHEN, SYDVKM. The ends were cut back, 3 bases at V and 5 bases at J, with 17 bases in the middle. The CDR3 is 15 residues long. The CDR3 region has the DNA TGTGCCAGCAGTTTTAGCCCCTCTTCGGGCCACGAGCAGTACTTC. Translated: CASSFSPSSGHEQYF.

By sample fraction, this clonotype is medium-sized. The CDR3 coding sequence is TGTGCCAGTAGTAAGGTTGGGCAGGGAGGGGATCAGCCCCAGCATTTT. As protein: CASSKVGQGGDQPQHF. This chain joins TRBV19 and TRBJ1-5, with a possible D match to TRBD1 (5 bases). Per germline, CDR1 LNHDA and CDR2 SQIVND (reference sequence). V lost 4 bases, J lost 5 bases, and 18 bases lay in between. CDR3 length: 16 amino acids.

Turning to this clonotype: A read error may be the cause here, since a much bigger clone is one base away. This chain uses TRBV18 with TRBJ1-4; D unresolved. V was cut by 2 bases and J by 8 bases, with 12 bases left in between. The CDR3 sequence is 14 residues long. Germline loops: CDR1 KGHSH, CDR2 LQKENI. This CDR3 reads CASSPGMDGEKLFF. The CDR3 DNA reads as TGTGCCAGCTCACCAGGGATGGATGGAGAAAAACTGTTTTTT.

This clonotype qualifies as medium-sized (0.01 to 0.1%). The chain recombines TRBV24-1 with TRBJ2-1; D gene unclear. Trimming removed 1 base from V and 4 bases from J, with 4 bases in between. Per the germline V gene, CDR1 is KGHDR and CDR2 is SFDVKD. The CDR3 has 13 residues. The CDR3 DNA follows: TGTGCCACCAGTGATTTAACATACAATGAGCAGTTCTTC. Translating it yields CATSDLTYNEQFF.